The next 16 T cell receptor beta chains were all read from a single sample in a study of T cell responses to AZD1222 COVID-19 vaccine. Sequencing used immunoSEQ multiplex PCR; TCRdb keeps in-frame clones, though not all of them. The table has about 130,000 clones, roughly 92% seen once. This material consisted of peripheral blood, taken 28 days after the second AZD1222 dose. The receptors derive from an adult who received the AZD1222 COVID-19 vaccine.

The V and J genes are TRBV18 and TRBJ1-1, with 8 bases lining up with TRBD1. This CDR3 spans 15 amino acids. V dropped 2 bases and J dropped 5; count of bases not matched to a gene: 7. Germline V gene lookup returns CDR1 KGHSH and CDR2 LQKENI. The CDR3 region has the DNA TGTGCCAGCTCACCATCACAGGGGGTGGTTACTGAAGCTTTCTTT. This codes for CASSPSQGVVTEAFF.

This sequence joins TRBV7-9 and TRBJ2-2, with 7 positions matching TRBD2. V lost 5 bases to trimming and J lost 1 base; unmatched junction nucleotides: 4. There are 15 residues in the CDR3. The germline CDR1 and CDR2 sequences are SEHNR and FQNEAQ (reference sequence). DNA for the CDR3: TGTGCCAGCAGCCCCCAGCGGGGGAACACCGGGGAGCTGTTTTTT. This codes for CASSPQRGNTGELFF. Based on the CDR3 plus reference TRBV7-9 and TRBJ2-2, the full variable domain is DTGVSQNPRHKITKRGQNVTFRCDPISEHNRLYWYRQTLGQGPEFLTYFQNEAQLEKSRLLSDRFSAERPKGSFSTLEIQRTEQGDSAMYLCASSPQRGNTGELFFGEGSRLTVL.

This chain links TRBV15 with TRBJ1-1; D not resolved. Per germline, CDR1 LNHNV and CDR2 YYDKDF (reference sequence). Trimming shortened V by 3 bases and J by 5 bases, and 10 bases separated the two germline ends. The length of the CDR3 is 13 residues. CDR3 coding DNA: TGTGCCACCAGCAGCCTGACGGGAACTGAAGCTTTCTTT. It is translated as CATSSLTGTEAFF.

The chain links TRBV6-5 to TRBJ2-1; a weak D match, TRBD2 (5 bases). CDR1 is MNHEY and CDR2 is SVGAGI in the germline V gene. The length of the CDR3 is 12 residues. V lost 5 bases, J lost 4 bases, and 6 bases lay in between. The CDR3 region is CASSQRYNEQFF. The CDR3 bases are TGTGCCAGCAGTCAGCGGTACAATGAGCAGTTCTTC.

The chain carries TRBV30 and TRBJ1-6; the D is unclear. The germline V and J ends were trimmed by 6 bases and 7 bases, with 10 bases remaining between them. Germline CDR1 and CDR2: GTSNPN and SVGIG (reference sequence). This CDR3 region has 12 residues. CDR3 in DNA: TGTGCCTGCCATATGGGGAATTCACCCCTCCACTTT. As protein: CACHMGNSPLHF.

This clone was seen only a few times. The chain couples TRBV6-2 or TRBV6-3 to TRBJ2-1, with 14 bases lining up with TRBD2. In germline, CDR1 is MNHEY, CDR2 SVGEGT. The CDR3 consists of 16 residues. V was clipped by 2 bases and J by 7 bases; unmatched bases: 4. The CDR3 reads CASSYRLAGGSNEQFF. CDR3 nucleotides: TGTGCCAGCAGTTACCGACTAGCGGGGGGGAGTAATGAGCAGTTCTTC.

The chain employs TRBV10-3 and TRBJ2-7; D unresolved. Trimming cost V 6 bases and J 5 bases, with 17 bases left between them. The V gene's germline CDR1 is ENHRY and CDR2 SYGVKD. This CDR3 region has 14 residues. The chain's CDR3 is CAISEQTTSHEQYF. As DNA, the CDR3 is TGTGCCATCAGCGAACAGACGACTTCCCACGAGCAGTACTTC.

The chain recombines TRBV20-1 with TRBJ2-3; 9 nucleotides line up with TRBD2. There are 16 residues in the CDR3. V shed 3 bases and J 4 bases; nucleotides not matched to a gene: 11. Germline values: CDR1 DFQATT, CDR2 SNEGSKA (reference sequence). The DNA of the CDR3 is TGCAGTGCTAGTCCGGCGGGAGGGGAGGGGGCAGATACGCAGTATTTT. The encoded protein is CSASPAGGEGADTQYF.

This clone was detected once. The chain links TRBV23-1 to TRBJ2-7, with D possibly being TRBD2 (5 bases). TRBV23-1 is sorted into the ORF group, with uncertain function. V was clipped by 3 bases and J by 12 bases, with 24 bases between them. This CDR3 spans 15 amino acids. The CDR3 nucleotides read TGCGCCAGCAGTCAGAAGGACCGGGAAAAAAGGAGGCCGTACTTC. The encoded protein is CASSQKDREKRRPYF.

This clone appeared a few times. The rearrangement links TRBV7-9 to TRBJ1-5; weak D call: TRBD1 (6 bases). V gave up 4 bases and J gave up 6 bases, with 13 bases separating them. Germline V gives CDR1 SEHNR, CDR2 FQNEAQ (reference sequence). The CDR3 is made up of 14 amino acids. In nucleotides, the CDR3 is TGTGCCAGCAGCTCAGGCAGGGGAGTTCAGCCCCAGCATTTT. Encoded protein: CASSSGRGVQPQHF.

The chain combines TRBV5-6 with TRBJ1-4; 7 nucleotides line up with TRBD1. V trimming: 6 bases; J trimming: 7 bases; junction bases outside the gene matches: 9. There are 14 residues in the CDR3. Germline assignment: CDR1 SGHDT and CDR2 YYEEEE. This chain's CDR3 is CASTYGQDGEKLFF. The CDR3 DNA sequence: TGTGCCAGCACCTACGGACAGGATGGTGAAAAACTGTTTTTT.

V is TRBV28 and J is TRBJ2-1; 9 positions agree with TRBD2. The V gene's germline CDR1 is MDHEN and CDR2 SYDVKM. This CDR3 region has 16 residues. V shed 2 bases and J 7 bases; nucleotides not matched to a gene: 9. The CDR3 region is CASSLAGTSKQNEQFF. The CDR3 DNA follows: TGTGCCAGCAGTTTAGCCGGGACTAGCAAACAGAATGAGCAGTTCTTC.

This sequence joins TRBV9 and TRBJ1-4; D gene unclear. With 0 bases removed from V and 0 bases from J, the gap between germline ends came to 9 bases. Germline V gives CDR1 SGDLS, CDR2 YYNGEE. This CDR3 spans 16 amino acids. The CDR3 is CASSVGTTTTNEKLFF. CDR3 DNA: TGTGCCAGCAGCGTAGGCACAACCACAACTAATGAAAAACTGTTTTTT.

This chain uses TRBV25-1 with TRBJ1-6; unclear D gene. The CDR3 has 15 amino acids. Per germline, CDR1 MGHDK and CDR2 SYGVNS. V shed 2 bases and J shed 6 bases, with 11 bases lying between them. Here the CDR3 DNA reads TGTGCCAGCAGTGAAGCCCGAGGAGTTAATTCACCCCTCCACTTT. It codes for CASSEARGVNSPLHF.

This sequence joins TRBV4-3 and TRBJ2-3; 8 bases agree with TRBD1. J lost 5 bases, V lost 2 bases, and 6 bases had no gene match. This CDR3 region has 15 residues. The germline gives CDR1 LGHNA, CDR2 YSLEER. DNA of the CDR3: TGCGCCAGCAGCCAACAGGACAGGGTTGAAGATACGCAGTATTTT. It is translated as CASSQQDRVEDTQYF.

This rearrangement joins TRBV7-2 to TRBJ1-5; 7 bases line up with TRBD1. V dropped 5 bases and J dropped 7; count of bases not matched to a gene: 11. Per the germline V gene, CDR1 is SGHTA and CDR2 is FQGNSA. The CDR3 contains 15 residues. The CDR3 is CASSRDSQQGQPQHF. In DNA, the CDR3 is TGTGCCAGCAGCCGGGACAGTCAACAGGGGCAGCCCCAGCATTTT.